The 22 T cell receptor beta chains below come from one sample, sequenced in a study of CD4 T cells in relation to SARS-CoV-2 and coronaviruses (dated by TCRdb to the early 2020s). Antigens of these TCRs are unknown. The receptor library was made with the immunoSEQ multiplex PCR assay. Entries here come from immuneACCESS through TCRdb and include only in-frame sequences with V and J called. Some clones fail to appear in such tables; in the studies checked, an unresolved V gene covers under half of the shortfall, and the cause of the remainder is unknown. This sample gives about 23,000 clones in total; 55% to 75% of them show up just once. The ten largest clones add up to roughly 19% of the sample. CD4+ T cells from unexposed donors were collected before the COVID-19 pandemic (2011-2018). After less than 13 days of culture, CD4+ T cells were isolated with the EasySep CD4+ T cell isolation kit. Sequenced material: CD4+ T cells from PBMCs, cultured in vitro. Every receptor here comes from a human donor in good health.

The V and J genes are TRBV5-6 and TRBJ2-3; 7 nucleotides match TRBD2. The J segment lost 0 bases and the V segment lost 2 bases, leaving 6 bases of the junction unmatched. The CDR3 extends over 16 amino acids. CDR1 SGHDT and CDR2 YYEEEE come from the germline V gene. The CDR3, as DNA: TGTGCCAGCAGCTTCCGACTAGCCTATAGCACAGATACGCAGTATTTT. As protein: CASSFRLAYSTDTQYF.

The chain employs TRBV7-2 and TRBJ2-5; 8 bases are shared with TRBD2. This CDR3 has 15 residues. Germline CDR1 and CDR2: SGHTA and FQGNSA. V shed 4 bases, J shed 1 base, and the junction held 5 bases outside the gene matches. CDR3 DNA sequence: TGTGCCAGCAGCTCAGTAGCGGGGAGCCAAGAGACCCAGTACTTC. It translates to CASSSVAGSQETQYF.

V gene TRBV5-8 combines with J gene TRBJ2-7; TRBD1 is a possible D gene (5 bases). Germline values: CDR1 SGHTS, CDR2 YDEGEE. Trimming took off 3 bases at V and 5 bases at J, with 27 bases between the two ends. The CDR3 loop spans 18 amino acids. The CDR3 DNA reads TGTGCCAGCAGCTCCTGGTGGGGCCTTCTGGTCAACTTGGACGAGCAGTACTTC. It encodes CASSSWWGLLVNLDEQYF.

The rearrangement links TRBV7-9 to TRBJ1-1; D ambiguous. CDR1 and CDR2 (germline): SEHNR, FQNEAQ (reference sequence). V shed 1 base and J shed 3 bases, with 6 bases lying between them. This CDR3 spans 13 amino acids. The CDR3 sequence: CASSLVWDTEAFF. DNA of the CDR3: TGTGCCAGCAGCTTAGTATGGGACACTGAAGCTTTCTTT. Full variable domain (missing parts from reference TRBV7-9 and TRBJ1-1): DTGVSQNPRHKITKRGQNVTFRCDPISEHNRLYWYRQTLGQGPEFLTYFQNEAQLEKSRLLSDRFSAERPKGSFSTLEIQRTEQGDSAMYLCASSLVWDTEAFFGQGTRLTVV.

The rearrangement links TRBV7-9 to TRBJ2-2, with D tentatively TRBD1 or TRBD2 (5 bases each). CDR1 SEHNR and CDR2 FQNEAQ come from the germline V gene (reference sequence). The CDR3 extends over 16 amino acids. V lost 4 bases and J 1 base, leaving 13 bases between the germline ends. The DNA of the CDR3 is TGTGCCAGCAGCTCGCCGGGACCGCTGAACACCGGGGAGCTGTTTTTT. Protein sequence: CASSSPGPLNTGELFF.

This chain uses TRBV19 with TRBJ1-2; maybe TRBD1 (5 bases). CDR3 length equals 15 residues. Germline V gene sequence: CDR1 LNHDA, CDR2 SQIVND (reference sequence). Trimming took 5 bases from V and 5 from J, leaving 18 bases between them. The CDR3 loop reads CASSPAGGSWYGYTF. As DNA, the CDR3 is TGTGCCAGTAGTCCAGCCGGGGGGTCCTGGTATGGCTACACCTTC.

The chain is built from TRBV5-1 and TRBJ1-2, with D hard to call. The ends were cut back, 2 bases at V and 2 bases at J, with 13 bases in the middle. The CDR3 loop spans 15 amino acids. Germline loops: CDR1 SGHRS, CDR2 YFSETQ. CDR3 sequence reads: CASSFDPSSNYGYTF. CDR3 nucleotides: TGCGCCAGCAGCTTCGATCCCTCCTCAAACTATGGCTACACCTTC.

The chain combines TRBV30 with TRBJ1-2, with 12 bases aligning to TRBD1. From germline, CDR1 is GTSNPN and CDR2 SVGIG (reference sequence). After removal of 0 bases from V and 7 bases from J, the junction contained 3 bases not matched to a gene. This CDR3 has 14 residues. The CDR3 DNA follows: TGTGCCTGGAGTGTGGGGACAGGGGGCTTTGGCTACACCTTC. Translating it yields CAWSVGTGGFGYTF. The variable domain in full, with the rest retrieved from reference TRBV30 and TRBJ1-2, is SQTIHQWPATLVQPVGSPLSLECTVEGTSNPNLYWYRQAAGRGLQLLFYSVGIGQISSEVPQNLSASRPQDRQFILSSKKLLLSDSGFYLCAWSVGTGGFGYTFGSGTRLTVV.

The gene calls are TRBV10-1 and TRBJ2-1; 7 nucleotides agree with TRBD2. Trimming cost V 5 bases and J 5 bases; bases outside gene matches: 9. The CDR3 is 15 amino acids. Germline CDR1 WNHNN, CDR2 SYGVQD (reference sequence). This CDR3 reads CASSPGTTPNNEQFF. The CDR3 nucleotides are TGCGCCAGCAGTCCCGGGACTACCCCAAACAATGAGCAGTTCTTC.

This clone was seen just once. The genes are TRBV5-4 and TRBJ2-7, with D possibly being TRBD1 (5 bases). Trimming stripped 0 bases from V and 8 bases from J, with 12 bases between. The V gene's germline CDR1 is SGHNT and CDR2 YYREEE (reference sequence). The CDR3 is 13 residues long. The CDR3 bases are TGTGCCAGCAGCTTGGGGCAGGGTATCCAGCAGTACTTC. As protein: CASSLGQGIQQYF.

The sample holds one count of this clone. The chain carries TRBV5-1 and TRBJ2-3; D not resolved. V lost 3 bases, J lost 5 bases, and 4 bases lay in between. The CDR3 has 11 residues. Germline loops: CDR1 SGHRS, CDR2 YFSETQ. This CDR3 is CASSSGDTQYF. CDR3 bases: TGCGCCAGCAGCTCGGGAGATACGCAGTATTTT.

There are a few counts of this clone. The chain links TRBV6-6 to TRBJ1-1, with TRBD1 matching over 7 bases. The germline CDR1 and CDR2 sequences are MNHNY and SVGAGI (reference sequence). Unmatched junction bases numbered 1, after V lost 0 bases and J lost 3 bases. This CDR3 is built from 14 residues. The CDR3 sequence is CASSYSTGDTEAFF. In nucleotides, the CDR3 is TGTGCCAGCAGTTACTCCACAGGGGACACTGAAGCTTTCTTT.

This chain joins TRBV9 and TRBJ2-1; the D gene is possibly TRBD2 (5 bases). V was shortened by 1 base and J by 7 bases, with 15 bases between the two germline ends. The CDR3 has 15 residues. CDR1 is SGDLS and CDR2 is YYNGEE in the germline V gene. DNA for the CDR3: TGTGCCAGCAGCGTATGGGTAGCGAAGGGTAATGAGCAGTTCTTC. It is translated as CASSVWVAKGNEQFF. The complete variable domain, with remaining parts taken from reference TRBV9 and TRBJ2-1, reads DSGVTQTPKHLITATGQRVTLRCSPRSGDLSVYWYQQSLDQGLQFLIQYYNGEERAKGNILERFSAQQFPDLHSELNLSSLELGDSALYFCASSVWVAKGNEQFFGPGTRLTVL.

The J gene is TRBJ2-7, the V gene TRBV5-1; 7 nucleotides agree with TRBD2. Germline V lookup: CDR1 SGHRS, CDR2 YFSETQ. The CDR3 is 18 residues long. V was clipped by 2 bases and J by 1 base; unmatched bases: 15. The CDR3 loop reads CASSLDLSPRAGSYEQYF. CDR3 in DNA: TGCGCCAGCAGCTTAGATTTATCGCCCCGAGCGGGATCCTACGAGCAGTACTTC.

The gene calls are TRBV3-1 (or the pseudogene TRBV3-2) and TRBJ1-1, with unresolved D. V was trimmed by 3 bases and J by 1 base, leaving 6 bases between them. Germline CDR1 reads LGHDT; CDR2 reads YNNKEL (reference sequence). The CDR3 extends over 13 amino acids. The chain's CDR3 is CASSHGRNTEAFF. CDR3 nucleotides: TGTGCCAGCAGCCATGGTCGGAACACTGAAGCTTTCTTT.

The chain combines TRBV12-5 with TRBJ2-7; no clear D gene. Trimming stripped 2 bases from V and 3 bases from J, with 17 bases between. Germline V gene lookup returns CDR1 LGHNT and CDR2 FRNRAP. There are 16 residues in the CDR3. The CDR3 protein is CASGLKVGISNYEQYF. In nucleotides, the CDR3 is TGTGCTAGTGGTTTGAAGGTGGGGATTAGCAACTACGAGCAGTACTTC.

The chain's CDR3 is CASSQDLGGGETQYF. DNA of the CDR3: TGCGCCAGCAGCCAAGATCTAGGAGGAGGGGAGACCCAGTACTTC. The chain links TRBV4-3 to TRBJ2-5, with a tentative D call TRBD2 (6 bases). V was cut by 0 bases and J by 5 bases, with 13 bases left in between. CDR3 length equals 15 residues. The germline V gene encodes CDR1 LGHNA and CDR2 YSLEER.

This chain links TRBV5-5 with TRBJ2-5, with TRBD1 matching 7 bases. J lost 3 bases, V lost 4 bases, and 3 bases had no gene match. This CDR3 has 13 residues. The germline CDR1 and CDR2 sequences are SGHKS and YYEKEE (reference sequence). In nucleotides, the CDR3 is TGTGCCAGCAGCAACAGGGGTGAAGAGACCCAGTACTTC. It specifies CASSNRGEETQYF.

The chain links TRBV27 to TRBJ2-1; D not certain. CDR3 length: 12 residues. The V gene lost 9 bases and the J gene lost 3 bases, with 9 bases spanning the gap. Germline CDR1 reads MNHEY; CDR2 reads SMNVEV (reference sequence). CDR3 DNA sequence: TGTGCCAGTCATAGGGTCTACAATGAGCAGTTCTTC. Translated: CASHRVYNEQFF.

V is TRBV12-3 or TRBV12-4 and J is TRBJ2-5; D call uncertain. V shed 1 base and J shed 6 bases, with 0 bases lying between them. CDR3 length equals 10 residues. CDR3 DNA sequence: TGTGCCAGCAGTTTAGAGACCCAGTACTTC. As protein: CASSLETQYF.

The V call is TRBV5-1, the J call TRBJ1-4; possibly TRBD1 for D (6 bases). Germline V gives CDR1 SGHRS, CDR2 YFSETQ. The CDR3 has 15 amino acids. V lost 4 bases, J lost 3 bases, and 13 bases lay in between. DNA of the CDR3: TGCGCCAGCAGCCCGGGACAAAGCCCTAATGAAAAACTGTTTTTT. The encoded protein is CASSPGQSPNEKLFF.

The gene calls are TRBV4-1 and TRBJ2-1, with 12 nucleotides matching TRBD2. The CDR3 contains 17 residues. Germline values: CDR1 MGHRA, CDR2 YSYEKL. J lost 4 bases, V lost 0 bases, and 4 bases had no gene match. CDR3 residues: CASSQEEGLAGYNEQFF. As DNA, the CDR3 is TGCGCCAGCAGCCAAGAGGAGGGACTAGCGGGTTACAATGAGCAGTTCTTC.